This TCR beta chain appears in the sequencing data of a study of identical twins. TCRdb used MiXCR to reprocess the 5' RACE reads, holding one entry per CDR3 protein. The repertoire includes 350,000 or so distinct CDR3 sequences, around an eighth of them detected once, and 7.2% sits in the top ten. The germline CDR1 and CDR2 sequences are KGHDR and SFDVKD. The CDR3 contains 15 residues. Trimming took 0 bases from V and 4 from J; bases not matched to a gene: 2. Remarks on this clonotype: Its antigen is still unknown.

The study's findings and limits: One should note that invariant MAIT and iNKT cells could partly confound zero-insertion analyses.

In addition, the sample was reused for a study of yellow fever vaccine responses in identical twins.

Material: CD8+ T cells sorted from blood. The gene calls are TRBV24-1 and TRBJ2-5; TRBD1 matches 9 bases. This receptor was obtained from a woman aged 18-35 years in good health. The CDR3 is CATSDLNRGRETQYF. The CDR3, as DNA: TGTGCCACCAGTGATTTGAACAGGGGGCGAGAGACCCAGTACTTC.